The 26 T cell receptor beta chains below all came from one sample that was sequenced in a study of T cell responses to AZD1222 COVID-19 vaccine. The method was immunoSEQ multiplex PCR; TCRdb's version includes in-frame clones alone and lacks a portion of them. The sample holds about 26,000 clones, 88% seen once. Source: peripheral blood, taken 28 days after the second AZD1222 dose. These receptors originate from an adult who received the AZD1222 COVID-19 vaccine.

This chain uses TRBV2 with TRBJ2-1; D remains unclear. The V gene's germline CDR1 is SNHLY and CDR2 FYNNEI. Trimming shortened V by 1 base and J by 8 bases, and 3 bases separated the two germline ends. This CDR3 region has 11 residues. CDR3 nucleotides: TGTGCCAGCAGTGAAGAGGATGAGCAGTTCTTC. Translating gives CASSEEDEQFF.

The gene calls are TRBV7-8 and TRBJ2-2; tentatively, D is TRBD1 or TRBD2 (5 bases each). Germline V gene data show CDR1 as SGHVS and CDR2 as FQNEAQ. V was trimmed by 5 bases and J by 7 bases, leaving 20 bases between them. The CDR3 loop spans 16 amino acids. The CDR3 coding sequence is TGTGCCAGCAGCCCCCGAGGGGCAGGGATAAACGGGGAGCTGTTTTTT. It codes for CASSPRGAGINGELFF.

The J gene is TRBJ2-3, the V gene TRBV7-2, with D tentatively TRBD1 (6 bases). Trimming shortened V by 1 base and J by 5 bases, and 13 bases separated the two germline ends. CDR3 size: 15 residues. Germline V gene lookup returns CDR1 SGHTA and CDR2 FQGNSA. The CDR3 nucleotides are TGTGCCAGCAGCTTAGACTCTTCAGGGGTAGATACGCAGTATTTT. This gives the protein CASSLDSSGVDTQYF. Variable domain in full (rest from reference TRBV7-2 and TRBJ2-3): GAGVSQSPSNKVTEKGKDVELRCDPISGHTALYWYRQSLGQGLEFLIYFQGNSAPDKSGLPSDRFSAERTGGSVSTLTIQRTQQEDSAVYLCASSLDSSGVDTQYFGPGTRLTVL.

The J gene is TRBJ2-3, the V gene TRBV4-1; the match to TRBD2 covers 7 bases. Trimming took 0 bases from V and 1 from J; bases not matched to a gene: 4. CDR1 is MGHRA, CDR2 YSYEKL, per germline. This CDR3 is built from 16 residues. The CDR3 reads CASSQDNSGGTDTQYF. The CDR3 DNA sequence: TGCGCCAGCAGCCAAGATAACAGCGGGGGCACAGATACGCAGTATTTT.

The rearrangement joins TRBV5-8 to TRBJ2-7; TRBD2 aligns across 14 bases. V lost 3 bases to trimming and J lost 6 bases; unmatched junction nucleotides: 5. From germline, CDR1 is SGHTS and CDR2 YDEGEE. The CDR3 is made up of 15 amino acids. This CDR3 is CASSWGLAGVLEQYF. The DNA for the CDR3 is TGTGCCAGCAGCTGGGGACTAGCGGGGGTTCTCGAGCAGTACTTC.

The chain links TRBV10-3 to TRBJ1-5; 10 bases fit TRBD1. Unmatched junction bases numbered 8, after V lost 10 bases and J lost 5 bases. Per germline, CDR1 ENHRY and CDR2 SYGVKD. The CDR3 loop spans 14 amino acids. The DNA of the CDR3 is TGTGCCAGTGGCCGGGACAGGGGTTATCAGCCCCAGCATTTT. It is translated as CASGRDRGYQPQHF.

This chain uses TRBV15 with TRBJ1-3, with D uncertain. Germline V gene lookup returns CDR1 LNHNV and CDR2 YYDKDF (reference sequence). CDR3 size: 16 residues. Trimming removed 1 base at V and 7 bases at J, with 17 bases between. CDR3 region: CATSRGNSAGRNTIYF. CDR3 DNA sequence: TGTGCCACCAGCAGAGGGAACAGTGCGGGTCGCAACACCATATATTTT. The whole variable domain, filled in from reference TRBV15 and TRBJ1-3, reads DAMVIQNPRYQVTQFGKPVTLSCSQTLNHNVMYWYQQKSSQAPKLLFHYYDKDFNNEADTPDNFQSRRPNTSFCFLDIRSPGLGDTAMYLCATSRGNSAGRNTIYFGEGSWLTVV.

This clone was detected only once. This chain connects TRBV24-1 to TRBJ1-2; 8 nucleotides align to TRBD1. Trimming cost V 6 bases and J 5 bases; bases outside gene matches: 4. The CDR3 has 13 residues. Per germline, CDR1 KGHDR and CDR2 SFDVKD. This CDR3 reads CATSQGAEYGYTF. As DNA, the CDR3 is TGTGCCACCAGTCAGGGGGCGGAGTATGGCTACACCTTC.

The chain is built from TRBV27 and TRBJ2-1, with 8 bases matching TRBD2. V lost 4 bases, J lost 6 bases, and 8 bases stayed unmatched. Germline V gene lookup returns CDR1 MNHEY and CDR2 SMNVEV (reference sequence). The CDR3 has 15 amino acids. DNA for the CDR3: TGTGCCAGCAGTTCCGGGACTAGGGGGGCCAATGAGCAGTTCTTC. It codes for CASSSGTRGANEQFF.

This chain uses TRBV2 with TRBJ2-3; 10 bases are shared with TRBD2. CDR1 SNHLY and CDR2 FYNNEI come from the germline V gene. This CDR3 comprises 13 residues. The V and J ends lost 8 bases and 5 bases, in that order; junction bases with no gene match: 4. CDR3 region: CASGLAGVDTQYF. The CDR3, as DNA: TGTGCCAGCGGGCTAGCGGGGGTAGATACGCAGTATTTT. The whole variable domain, filled in from reference TRBV2 and TRBJ2-3, reads EPEVTQTPSHQVTQMGQEVILRCVPISNHLYFYWYRQILGQKVEFLVSFYNNEISEKSEIFDDQFSVERPDGSNFTLKIRSTKLEDSAMYFCASGLAGVDTQYFGPGTRLTVL.

The genes are TRBV15 and TRBJ2-3; no clear D. Germline-derived CDR1 and CDR2 are LNHNV and YYDKDF (reference sequence). This CDR3 is built from 12 residues. The V end was cut by 3 bases, the J end by 3 bases, with 4 bases between. The CDR3 here is CATSRGTDTQYF. The CDR3, as DNA: TGTGCCACCAGCAGGGGGACAGATACGCAGTATTTT.

The V call is TRBV18, the J call TRBJ1-6, with 7 bases identical to TRBD1. V gave up 0 bases and J gave up 3 bases; unmatched junction bases: 5. From germline, CDR1 is KGHSH and CDR2 LQKENI. The CDR3 has 17 residues. CDR3 in DNA: TGTGCCAGCTCACCACCGTCAGGGGGAGGCTATAATTCACCCCTCCACTTT. Amino acid sequence: CASSPPSGGGYNSPLHF.

V gene TRBV10-2 combines with J gene TRBJ1-6; D may be TRBD1 (6 bases). CDR1 WSHSY and CDR2 SAAADI come from the germline V gene. The CDR3 contains 15 residues. The germline V and J ends were trimmed by 2 bases and 3 bases, with 8 bases remaining between them. DNA for the CDR3: TGCGCCAGCAGTGAGGGGACACACTATAATTCACCCCTCCACTTT. Amino acid sequence: CASSEGTHYNSPLHF.

This clone has only one observation. The V and J genes are TRBV6-5 and TRBJ1-1; perhaps TRBD1 as D (6 bases). CDR3 length: 12 residues. Per the germline V gene, CDR1 is MNHEY and CDR2 is SVGAGI. Trimming pared 5 bases from V and 6 bases from J, leaving 10 bases between. The CDR3 region has the DNA TGTGCCAGCAGTACAGGGTTCCCTGAAGCTTTCTTT. It translates to CASSTGFPEAFF.

The rearrangement joins TRBV7-2 to TRBJ1-2; D might be TRBD1 (6 bases). There are 14 residues in the CDR3. The germline V gene has CDR1 SGHTA and CDR2 FQGNSA. V lost 5 bases and J lost 0, with 10 bases in between. CDR3 loop: CASSLGGANYGYTF. CDR3 DNA: TGTGCCAGCAGCCTAGGGGGAGCTAACTATGGCTACACCTTC.

The genes are TRBV5-5 and TRBJ1-6, with D possibly matching TRBD1 (5 bases). V was shortened by 2 bases and J by 10 bases, with 13 bases between the two germline ends. Germline V gene lookup returns CDR1 SGHKS and CDR2 YYEKEE (reference sequence). The CDR3 is made up of 14 amino acids. The CDR3 coding sequence is TGTGCCAGCAGCTTTCTCCGGGACGGCTCACCCCTCCACTTT. Translation gives CASSFLRDGSPLHF.

This chain joins TRBV6-5 and TRBJ1-1; D gene unclear. Trimming took 6 bases from V and 2 from J, leaving 16 bases between them. CDR1 MNHEY and CDR2 SVGAGI come from the germline V gene. The length of the CDR3 is 15 residues. The CDR3 sequence is CASRRELVDNTEAFF. CDR3 in DNA: TGTGCCAGCAGGAGGGAGTTAGTGGATAACACTGAAGCTTTCTTT.

The genes are TRBV19 and TRBJ1-6, with 9 bases identical to TRBD1. The CDR3 covers 15 residues. J gave up 6 bases and V 9 bases, and 9 bases lay outside the gene matches. Germline CDR1 and CDR2: LNHDA and SQIVND (reference sequence). The CDR3 nucleotides read TGTGCCAGCGCAAACAGGGGGCCCTCTAATTCACCCCTCCACTTT. This encodes CASANRGPSNSPLHF. Drawing the rest from reference TRBV19 and TRBJ1-6, the complete variable domain is DGGITQSPKYLFRKEGQNVTLSCEQNLNHDAMYWYRQDPGQGLRLIYYSQIVNDFQKGDIAEGYSVSREKKESFPLTVTSAQKNPTAFYLCASANRGPSNSPLHFGNGTRLTVT.

The chain joins TRBV29-1 to TRBJ2-7; D is possibly TRBD1 or TRBD2 (5 bases each). V shed 5 bases and J shed 1 base, with 9 bases lying between them. The CDR3 sequence is 12 residues long. CDR1 is SQVTM and CDR2 is ANQGSEA in the germline V gene. CDR3 nucleotides: TGCAGCGTTCGGGACGGATCCTACGAGCAGTACTTC. This sequence encodes CSVRDGSYEQYF.

The chain links TRBV11-2 to TRBJ2-5, with unresolved D. In germline, CDR1 is SGHAT, CDR2 FQNNGV. The ends were cut back, 4 bases at V and 5 bases at J, with 11 bases in the middle. CDR3 length: 13 residues. This chain's CDR3 is CASSSGRVETQYF. In nucleotides, the CDR3 is TGTGCCAGCAGCTCCGGACGGGTGGAGACCCAGTACTTC.

The chain links TRBV7-8 to TRBJ2-7, with 10 nucleotides matching TRBD1. CDR3 length: 15 amino acids. V lost 6 bases to trimming and J lost 3 bases; unmatched junction nucleotides: 8. Germline lookup yields CDR1 SGHVS and CDR2 FQNEAQ. DNA for the CDR3: TGTGCCAGCAGACGTGGGACAGGGGACTACTACGAGCAGTACTTC. Protein sequence: CASRRGTGDYYEQYF.

The V gene is TRBV4-2, the J gene TRBJ1-4, with unresolved D. The germline V gene encodes CDR1 LGHNA and CDR2 YNFKEQ. Trimming shortened V by 1 base and J by 4 bases, and 10 bases separated the two germline ends. This CDR3 is built from 15 residues. The chain's CDR3 is CASSQGAGRNEKLFF. The CDR3 region has the DNA TGTGCCAGCAGCCAAGGGGCTGGCCGTAATGAAAAACTGTTTTTT.

This chain uses TRBV5-5 with TRBJ1-6; the D is unclear. Germline lookup yields CDR1 SGHKS and CDR2 YYEKEE (reference sequence). CDR3 length: 14 amino acids. Deletions cut 0 bases from V and 7 bases from J, with 8 bases between. The CDR3 DNA reads as TGTGCCAGCAGCTTGGGTCCGCCGAATTCACCCCTCCACTTT. It translates to CASSLGPPNSPLHF.

This clone was detected only a few times. V and J are TRBV7-9 and TRBJ2-7, with a possible D match to TRBD1 (6 bases). The ends were cut back, 3 bases at V and 3 bases at J, with 15 bases in the middle. Germline V gene data show CDR1 as SEHNR and CDR2 as FQNEAQ (reference sequence). There are 15 residues in the CDR3. The DNA for the CDR3 is TGTGCCAGCAGCTTGGACAGCTGGGTAAACTACGAGCAGTACTTC. This codes for CASSLDSWVNYEQYF.

This clone has just one count. This chain uses TRBV10-3 with TRBJ2-2; 9 bases agree with TRBD2. The germline V gene has CDR1 ENHRY and CDR2 SYGVKD. V lost 6 bases to trimming and J lost 6 bases; unmatched junction nucleotides: 11. This CDR3 is 16 amino acids long. The CDR3 DNA is TGTGCCATCAGAAGGACCGGCGGGGGGGCCGCCGGGGAGCTGTTTTTT. This sequence encodes CAIRRTGGGAAGELFF.

The CDR3 loop is CAIRTGGPAEQYF. The CDR3, as DNA: TGTGCCATCAGAACGGGGGGGCCTGCCGAGCAGTACTTC. The chain employs TRBV10-3 and TRBJ2-7; 8 nucleotides agree with TRBD2. Trimming cost V 6 bases and J 6 bases; bases outside gene matches: 7. Germline assignment: CDR1 ENHRY and CDR2 SYGVKD. This CDR3 contains 13 residues.